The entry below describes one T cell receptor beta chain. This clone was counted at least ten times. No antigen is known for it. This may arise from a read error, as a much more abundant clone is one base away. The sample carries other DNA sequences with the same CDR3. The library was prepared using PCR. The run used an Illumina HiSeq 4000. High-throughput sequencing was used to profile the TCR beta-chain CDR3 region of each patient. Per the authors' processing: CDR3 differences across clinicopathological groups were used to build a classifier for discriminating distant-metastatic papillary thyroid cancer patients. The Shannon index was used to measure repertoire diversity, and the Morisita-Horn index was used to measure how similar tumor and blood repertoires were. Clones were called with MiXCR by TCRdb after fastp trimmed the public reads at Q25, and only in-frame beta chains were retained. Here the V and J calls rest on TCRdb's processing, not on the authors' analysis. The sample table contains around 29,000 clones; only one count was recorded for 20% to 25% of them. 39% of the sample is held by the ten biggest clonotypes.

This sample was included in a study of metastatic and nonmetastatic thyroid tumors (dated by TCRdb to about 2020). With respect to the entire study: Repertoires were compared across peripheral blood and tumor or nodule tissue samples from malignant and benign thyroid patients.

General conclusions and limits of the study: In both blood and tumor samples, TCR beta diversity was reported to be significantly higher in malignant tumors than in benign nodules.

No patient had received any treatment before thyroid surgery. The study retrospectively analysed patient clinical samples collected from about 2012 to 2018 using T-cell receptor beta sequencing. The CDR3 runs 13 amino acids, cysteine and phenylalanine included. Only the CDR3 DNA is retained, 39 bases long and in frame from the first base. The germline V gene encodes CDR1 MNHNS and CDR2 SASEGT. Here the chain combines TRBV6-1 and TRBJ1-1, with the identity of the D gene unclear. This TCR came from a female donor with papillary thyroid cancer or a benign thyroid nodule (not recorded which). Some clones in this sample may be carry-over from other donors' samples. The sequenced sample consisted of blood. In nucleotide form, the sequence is TGTGCCAGCAGTATTGCGGTGAACACCGAAGCTTTCTTT. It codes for CASSIAVNTEAFF.